The 5 T cell receptor beta chains below come from one sample, sequenced in a study of Ad26.COV2.S vaccination and SARS-CoV-2 variants. Method: immunoSEQ multiplex PCR; TCRdb's copy keeps in-frame clones and lacks some. The data show around 380,000 clones, roughly nine tenths seen once. Treatment reported: some 19 received Ad26.COV2.S at low or high dose, single or two shots; 5 received placebo; per-sample allocation not given. Collection of the samples took place on day 63 after the first injection of vaccine or placebo. Sequenced material: peripheral blood, taken in a trial of Ad26.COV2.S vaccine versus placebo. The origin of the receptors is a person aged 18-65 years who received the Ad26.COV2.S COVID-19 vaccine or a placebo.

The genes are TRBV19 and TRBJ1-6; 7 nucleotides agree with TRBD1. The CDR3 consists of 14 residues. Germline CDR1 and CDR2: LNHDA and SQIVND (reference sequence). V lost 7 bases, J lost 7 bases, and 7 bases stayed unmatched. The CDR3 is CASTPTGFNSPLHF. For the CDR3, the DNA is TGTGCCAGTACCCCGACAGGGTTCAATTCACCCCTCCACTTT.

The CDR3 DNA reads as TGTGCCAGCAGCACTTATGGGGGACGAGGGGAGACCCAGTACTTC. Protein product: CASSTYGGRGETQYF. The V gene is TRBV5-4, the J gene TRBJ2-5, with D perhaps being TRBD1 or TRBD2 (5 bases each). The CDR3 loop spans 15 amino acids. Trimming stripped 4 bases from V and 5 bases from J, with 18 bases between. CDR1 and CDR2 (germline): SGHNT, YYREEE (reference sequence). Complete variable domain (other parts from reference TRBV5-4 and TRBJ2-5): ETGVTQSPTHLIKTRGQQVTLRCSSQSGHNTVSWYQQALGQGPQFIFQYYREEENGRGNFPPRFSGLQFPNYSSELNVNALELDDSALYLCASSTYGGRGETQYFGPGTRLLVL.

The CDR3 nucleotides are TGTGCCAGTAGGTTGGGACAGAACACTGAAGCTTTCTTT. The encoded protein is CASRLGQNTEAFF. The chain recombines TRBV19 with TRBJ1-1; weak D call: TRBD1 (6 bases). Looked up from germline, CDR1 is LNHDA and CDR2 is SQIVND (reference sequence). Trimming pared 6 bases from V and 1 base from J, leaving 9 bases between. The CDR3 has 13 residues.

The chain employs TRBV5-1 and TRBJ1-2, with TRBD1 matching 9 bases. V dropped 2 bases and J dropped 6; count of bases not matched to a gene: 8. Germline loops: CDR1 SGHRS, CDR2 YFSETQ. The CDR3 covers 15 residues. CDR3 sequence: CASSFGQGWENGYTF. In DNA form, the CDR3 reads TGCGCCAGCAGCTTCGGACAGGGGTGGGAGAATGGCTACACCTTC.

This sequence joins TRBV5-1 and TRBJ1-1, with D possibly being TRBD1 (6 bases). Deletions cut 1 base from V and 4 bases from J, with 20 bases between. The CDR3 is made up of 17 amino acids. The V gene's germline CDR1 is SGHRS and CDR2 YFSETQ. The CDR3 DNA follows: TGCGCCAGCAGCTTGTTACCCCTTGGGGGCTTGGGCACTGAAGCTTTCTTT. This translates into CASSLLPLGGLGTEAFF.